Shown below are 18 T cell receptor beta chains from a single sample sequenced in a study of blood T cell repertoires in COVID-19. Method: immunoSEQ multiplex PCR; TCRdb's copy keeps in-frame clones and lacks some. This table has about 180,000 clones, about 80% appearing once. The specimen sequenced was peripheral blood. These TCRs come from a human donor in a cohort sampled during active COVID-19.

The chain couples TRBV6-2 or TRBV6-3 to TRBJ2-3, with D uncertain. The CDR3 extends over 11 amino acids. CDR1 and CDR2 from the germline V gene are MNHEY and SVGEGT. Deletions cut 5 bases from V and 4 bases from J, with 4 bases between. This CDR3 reads CASSQADTQYF. CDR3 in DNA: TGTGCCAGCAGTCAGGCAGATACGCAGTATTTT.

The sample holds one count of this clone. This sequence joins TRBV4-1 and TRBJ1-1, with TRBD1 identical over 8 bases. Germline-derived CDR1 and CDR2 are MGHRA and YSYEKL. Germline trimming cut 3 bases from V and 2 bases from J; bases unmatched to any gene: 5. The CDR3 runs to 15 residues. In DNA form, the CDR3 reads TGCGCCAGCAGCCATTACAGGGGGGTCAACACTGAAGCTTTCTTT. The encoded protein is CASSHYRGVNTEAFF.

This clone was observed a few times. The V and J genes are TRBV4-1 and TRBJ2-1, with 10 positions matching TRBD2. This CDR3 contains 17 residues. In germline, CDR1 is MGHRA, CDR2 YSYEKL. V gave up 5 bases and J gave up 5 bases; unmatched junction bases: 12. DNA for the CDR3: TGCGCCAGCAGCTTCCCGGCTAGCGGGGGCCTGGACAATGAGCAGTTCTTC. Encoded protein: CASSFPASGGLDNEQFF.

This clone was observed a few times. The V and J genes are TRBV2 and TRBJ2-5; D may be TRBD1 (6 bases). V was clipped by 6 bases and J by 3 bases, with 11 bases between them. CDR3 size: 13 residues. In germline, CDR1 is SNHLY, CDR2 FYNNEI. In DNA, the CDR3 is TGTGCCAGCAGCCGACAGGCCGAAGAGACCCAGTACTTC. The encoded protein is CASSRQAEETQYF.

V is TRBV5-5 and J is TRBJ1-3; TRBD1 might be the D (6 bases). This CDR3 spans 17 amino acids. CDR1 and CDR2 (germline): SGHKS, YYEKEE (reference sequence). The germline V and J ends were trimmed by 1 base and 4 bases, with 18 bases remaining between them. CDR3 residues: CASSLWPGEGVGNTIYF. The DNA of the CDR3 is TGTGCCAGCAGCTTGTGGCCAGGGGAGGGTGTCGGAAACACCATATATTTT.

This rearrangement joins TRBV5-4 to TRBJ2-5; 10 positions match TRBD2. This CDR3 region has 16 residues. CDR1 and CDR2 from the germline V gene are SGHNT and YYREEE (reference sequence). V was clipped by 0 bases and J by 5 bases; unmatched bases: 7. The CDR3 region is CASSLGQRGGHETQYF. CDR3 nucleotides: TGTGCCAGCAGCTTGGGCCAGCGGGGGGGCCACGAGACCCAGTACTTC.

This clone showed up just a few times. At the DNA level, this CDR3 is encoded by other sequences in the same sample as well. V and J are TRBV5-1 and TRBJ1-3; the D gene is possibly TRBD1 (6 bases). V was shortened by 0 bases and J by 2 bases, with 9 bases between the two germline ends. This CDR3 comprises 15 residues. CDR1 is SGHRS, CDR2 YFSETQ, per germline. CDR3 amino acids: CASSLDRVTGNTIYF. As DNA, the CDR3 is TGCGCCAGCAGCTTGGACAGGGTAACTGGAAACACCATATATTTT.

The chain uses TRBV2 and TRBJ1-5; 7 bases are shared with TRBD1. Trimming cost V 5 bases and J 1 base; bases outside gene matches: 2. This CDR3 has 14 amino acids. Germline CDR1 reads SNHLY; CDR2 reads FYNNEI. CDR3 sequence: CASSSGGSNQPQHF. The CDR3 nucleotides are TGTGCCAGCAGTTCAGGGGGGAGCAATCAGCCCCAGCATTTT.

The V and J genes are TRBV7-8 and TRBJ2-7; 7 bases are a match to TRBD2. This CDR3 is built from 15 residues. J was trimmed by 3 bases and V by 2 bases; bases with no gene match: 7. The germline CDR1 and CDR2 sequences are SGHVS and FQNEAQ. CDR3 nucleotides: TGTGCCAGCAGCTTAATGGGGCGGGGGATCTACGAGCAGTACTTC. Its protein is CASSLMGRGIYEQYF. The full variable domain, in which reference TRBV7-8 and TRBJ2-7 provide the parts outside the CDR3, is GAGVSQSPRYKVAKRGQDVALRCDPISGHVSLFWYQQALGQGPEFLTYFQNEAQLDKSGLPSDRFFAERPEGSVSTLKIQRTQQEDSAVYLCASSLMGRGIYEQYFGPGTRLTVT.

J is TRBJ2-5 and V is TRBV30; the match to TRBD2 covers 10 bases. The J segment lost 1 base and the V segment lost 2 bases, leaving 10 bases of the junction unmatched. The CDR3 contains 17 residues. Germline CDR1 and CDR2: GTSNPN and SVGIG (reference sequence). CDR3 loop: CAWSPRKRGGLQETQYF. The CDR3 DNA reads TGTGCCTGGAGTCCTCGAAAGCGGGGGGGACTCCAAGAGACCCAGTACTTC.

This sequence joins TRBV30 and TRBJ2-3; D is perhaps TRBD2 (5 bases). Per germline, CDR1 GTSNPN and CDR2 SVGIG (reference sequence). The CDR3 extends over 15 amino acids. V lost 0 bases to trimming and J lost 0 bases, with 10 bases between them. The DNA for the CDR3 is TGTGCCTGGAGTGTACGCGGGTTCAGCACAGATACGCAGTATTTT. Translation: CAWSVRGFSTDTQYF.

The rearrangement links TRBV4-1 to TRBJ2-2; D might be TRBD2 (7 bases). The CDR3 is 17 amino acids. The V gene's germline CDR1 is MGHRA and CDR2 YSYEKL. The V and J ends lost 4 bases and 0 bases respectively, with 15 bases between them. The DNA of the CDR3 is TGCGCCAGCAGCCGGGGGGGCATGGCTCCGAACACCGGGGAGCTGTTTTTT. This encodes CASSRGGMAPNTGELFF.

This chain links TRBV5-1 with TRBJ1-1; a possible D gene is TRBD1 (6 bases). The germline V and J ends were trimmed by 3 bases and 2 bases, with 8 bases remaining between them. The CDR3 covers 13 residues. The V gene's germline CDR1 is SGHRS and CDR2 YFSETQ. The DNA for the CDR3 is TGCGCCAGCAGCTACAGGGAAAACACTGAAGCTTTCTTT. As protein: CASSYRENTEAFF.

A word on this clone: The junction does not match germline at one end; this may be a read error. The CDR3 coding sequence is TGTGCCAGCACCAAGGACAGGGACTACGGCTACACCTTC. Amino acids: CASTKDRDYGYTF. This chain uses TRBV6-5 with TRBJ1-2, with TRBD1 identical over 8 bases. The CDR3 is 13 amino acids. Germline V lookup: CDR1 MNHEY, CDR2 SVGAGI.

This chain connects TRBV12-3 or TRBV12-4 to TRBJ2-3, with unresolved D. The V end lost 5 bases, the J end lost 1 base, and 4 bases lay between the germline ends. The CDR3 length is 12 residues. CDR3 residues: CASSLRTDTQYF. The CDR3 region has the DNA TGTGCCAGCAGTCTCCGCACAGATACGCAGTATTTT.

About this clone: Other DNA sequences in the same sample also yield this CDR3. The chain combines TRBV6-5 with TRBJ1-5; D is undetermined. V lost 0 bases, J lost 4 bases, and 4 bases lay in between. The CDR3 runs to 13 residues. The germline CDR1 and CDR2 sequences are MNHEY and SVGAGI. The CDR3 loop reads CASSYSANQPQHF. The CDR3 bases are TGTGCCAGCAGTTACTCGGCAAATCAGCCCCAGCATTTT.

This clone appeared a single time. The rearrangement joins TRBV15 to TRBJ1-1; weak D call: TRBD1 (6 bases). The germline gives CDR1 LNHNV, CDR2 YYDKDF (reference sequence). The CDR3 has 16 amino acids. Trimming cost V 0 bases and J 1 base, with 12 bases left between them. The CDR3 nucleotides are TGTGCCACCAGCAGAGATTGGGACACCAAGAACACTGAAGCTTTCTTT. Protein product: CATSRDWDTKNTEAFF.

V gene TRBV10-1 combines with J gene TRBJ1-1; D call uncertain. Germline V gene sequence: CDR1 WNHNN, CDR2 SYGVQD (reference sequence). Trimming shortened V by 2 bases and J by 0 bases, and 10 bases separated the two germline ends. This CDR3 is built from 15 residues. In nucleotides, the CDR3 is TGCGCCAGCAGTGAGCCCACGCAGATGAACACTGAAGCTTTCTTT. Amino acids: CASSEPTQMNTEAFF.